These 25 T cell receptor beta chains originate from one sample sequenced in a study of early T cells in non-severe SARS-CoV-2 infection. A single record per CDR3 protein comes from TCRdb applying MiXCR to the 5' RACE reads. The table has some 39,000 distinct CDR3 sequences, roughly 4% seen once. Sequenced sample: whole blood. These receptors were taken from an adult who was a healthcare worker with PCR-confirmed SARS-CoV-2 infection or an uninfected control (not recorded which).

This clonotype came up many times. One junction end does not reproduce the germline sequence, and a read error may be involved. This sequence joins TRBV7-6 and TRBJ2-1; 7 nucleotides align to TRBD2. This CDR3 spans 14 amino acids. Germline V gene data show CDR1 as SGHVS and CDR2 as FNYEAQ. The CDR3 protein is CASSLAEIYNEQFF. CDR3 bases: TGTGCCAGCAGCCTAGCGGAGATCTACAATGAGCAGTTCTTC.

The rearrangement links TRBV29-1 to TRBJ2-3; 7 bases fit TRBD1. V lost 5 bases, J lost 4 bases, and 18 bases stayed unmatched. The germline V gene encodes CDR1 SQVTM and CDR2 ANQGSEA. This CDR3 has 17 amino acids. CDR3 DNA: TGCAGCGTTTTAGGGGCGGAAAAACAGGGGATCGCAGATACGCAGTATTTT. This sequence encodes CSVLGAEKQGIADTQYF.

Many counts were recorded for this clonotype. This sequence joins TRBV29-1 and TRBJ1-2; 9 nucleotides line up with TRBD1. J was trimmed by 8 bases and V by 0 bases; bases with no gene match: 10. This CDR3 comprises 15 residues. The germline V gene has CDR1 SQVTM and CDR2 ANQGSEA. CDR3 nucleotide sequence: TGCAGCGTTGAAGAAGGATTTGGGACAGGGTCCGGCTACACCTTC. Its protein product is CSVEEGFGTGSGYTF.

This clonotype came up many times. The chain carries TRBV12-3 or TRBV12-4 and TRBJ1-4, with a weak D call TRBD1 (5 bases). CDR3 length equals 14 residues. V was cut by 4 bases and J by 10 bases, with 16 bases left in between. The CDR3 sequence is CASSSGGGVGKLFF. The CDR3 DNA sequence: TGTGCCAGCAGTTCCGGGGGAGGGGTGGGAAAACTGTTTTTT.

This clonotype was recorded at least ten times. The V call is TRBV29-1, the J call TRBJ2-5, with D possibly being TRBD2 (6 bases). CDR3 length: 13 residues. Germline assignment: CDR1 SQVTM and CDR2 ANQGSEA. Trimming took 7 bases from V and 5 from J, leaving 17 bases between them. Written as DNA, the CDR3 is TGCAGCGCACTAACTGGGACTCCGGAGACCCAGTACTTC. Its translation: CSALTGTPETQYF.

Many counts were recorded for this clonotype. The rearrangement joins TRBV4-1 to TRBJ1-2, with D maybe TRBD1 (6 bases). The V end lost 0 bases, the J end lost 2 bases, and 7 bases lay between the germline ends. Germline CDR1 and CDR2: MGHRA and YSYEKL. The CDR3 sequence is 14 residues long. CDR3 residues: CASSQERGNYGYTF. CDR3 sequence (DNA): TGCGCCAGCAGCCAAGAAAGGGGGAACTATGGCTACACCTTC.

V is TRBV7-2 and J is TRBJ1-2; D might be TRBD1 (5 bases). V lost 5 bases and J 2 bases, leaving 6 bases between the germline ends. The germline gives CDR1 SGHTA, CDR2 FQGNSA. This CDR3 region has 12 residues. The CDR3 DNA is TGTGCCAGCAGCCGGGACAACTATGGCTACACCTTC. Translation: CASSRDNYGYTF.

This clonotype was observed many times. This sequence joins TRBV7-3 and TRBJ2-5; D not resolved. This CDR3 is built from 13 residues. Germline V CDR1 and CDR2: SGHTA, FQGTGA. The V and J ends lost 4 bases and 5 bases respectively, with 11 bases between them. CDR3 nucleotide sequence: TGTGCCAGCAGCTCCGCACGAAGCGAGACCCAGTACTTC. Amino acid sequence: CASSSARSETQYF. The complete variable domain, with remaining parts taken from reference TRBV7-3 and TRBJ2-5, reads GAGVSQTPSNKVTEKGKYVELRCDPISGHTALYWYRQSLGQGPEFLIYFQGTGAADDSGLPNDRFFAVRPEGSVSTLKIQRTERGDSAVYLCASSSARSETQYFGPGTRLLVL.

This clonotype was counted ten times or more. This chain uses TRBV2 with TRBJ1-2; no firm D call. CDR1 is SNHLY and CDR2 is FYNNEI in the germline V gene. V was pared by 6 bases and J by 8 bases, with 16 bases between. This CDR3 spans 13 amino acids. CDR3 bases: TGTGCCAGCAGCCCCCCGGGAGGGTTCGGCTACACCTTC. Its protein is CASSPPGGFGYTF.

This clonotype was detected a few times. The chain employs TRBV15 and TRBJ2-5; D is possibly TRBD2 (6 bases). V was pared by 8 bases and J by 7 bases, with 14 bases between. The germline V gene encodes CDR1 LNHNV and CDR2 YYDKDF (reference sequence). The CDR3 sequence is 12 residues long. This chain's CDR3 is CATSTGRGTQYF. In nucleotides, the CDR3 is TGTGCCACCTCCACTGGGCGGGGGACCCAGTACTTC.

The genes are TRBV7-9 and TRBJ2-5, with TRBD2 matching 12 bases. Germline V CDR1 and CDR2: SEHNR, FQNEAQ (reference sequence). This CDR3 is 16 amino acids long. After removal of 3 bases from V and 5 bases from J, the junction contained 7 bases not matched to a gene. CDR3 loop: CASSFMLAGGLETQYF. CDR3 bases: TGTGCCAGCAGCTTCATGCTAGCGGGAGGGCTGGAGACCCAGTACTTC. The variable domain in full, completed from reference TRBV7-9 and TRBJ2-5, reads DTGVSQNPRHKITKRGQNVTFRCDPISEHNRLYWYRQTLGQGPEFLTYFQNEAQLEKSRLLSDRFSAERPKGSFSTLEIQRTEQGDSAMYLCASSFMLAGGLETQYFGPGTRLLVL.

In nucleotides, the CDR3 is TGTGCCAGCAAGAGCAGAACAATCTCTGGAAACACCATATATTTT. Translation gives CASKSRTISGNTIYF. The chain joins TRBV6-1 to TRBJ1-3; D is unclear. V shed 7 bases and J shed 0 bases, with 13 bases lying between them. Germline V gene sequence: CDR1 MNHNS, CDR2 SASEGT. The CDR3 is made up of 15 amino acids.

This clonotype was seen many times. V is TRBV5-5 and J is TRBJ2-5; possibly TRBD1 for D (5 bases). Germline V gene lookup returns CDR1 SGHKS and CDR2 YYEKEE (reference sequence). CDR3 size: 15 residues. V was pared by 0 bases and J by 2 bases, with 11 bases between. For the CDR3, the DNA is TGTGCCAGCAGCTTGGTACAGCCAGGGCAAGAGACCCAGTACTTC. Residues: CASSLVQPGQETQYF.

This clonotype was observed a handful of times. The genes are TRBV7-3 and TRBJ2-4, with 7 bases that match TRBD1. Germline CDR1 SGHTA, CDR2 FQGTGA. V lost 0 bases to trimming and J lost 6 bases; unmatched junction nucleotides: 11. The CDR3 contains 17 residues. This CDR3 is CASSLTGQTLTGNIQYF. The CDR3 coding sequence is TGTGCCAGCAGCTTAACGGGACAGACCTTAACGGGAAACATTCAGTACTTC.

At least ten counts were recorded for this clonotype. The chain couples TRBV6-5 to TRBJ2-5; D may be TRBD2 (5 bases). V lost 0 bases and J 4 bases, leaving 15 bases between the germline ends. Per germline, CDR1 MNHEY and CDR2 SVGAGI. The CDR3 runs to 16 residues. The CDR3, as DNA: TGTGCCAGCAGTTACTCGAATCCAAGGACTCCAGAGACCCAGTACTTC. Amino acids: CASSYSNPRTPETQYF.

There are many counts of this clonotype. The chain links TRBV11-2 to TRBJ2-1, with D unresolved. CDR3 length: 12 residues. Germline values: CDR1 SGHAT, CDR2 FQNNGV. V was shortened by 2 bases and J by 10 bases, with 9 bases between the two germline ends. CDR3 amino acids: CASSLNGREQFF. The CDR3, as DNA: TGTGCCAGCAGCTTAAACGGGCGGGAGCAGTTCTTC.

This clonotype appeared many times. The chain recombines TRBV3-1 with TRBJ1-2, with TRBD1 as a possible D gene (5 bases). This CDR3 is built from 12 residues. The V gene lost 3 bases and the J gene lost 6 bases, with 8 bases spanning the gap. Germline-derived CDR1 and CDR2 are LGHDT and YNNKEL (reference sequence). The CDR3 loop is CASSQTADGYTF. Written as DNA, the CDR3 is TGTGCCAGCAGCCAGACAGCAGATGGCTACACCTTC. Together with reference TRBV3-1 and TRBJ1-2, the CDR3 gives the full variable domain: DTAVSQTPKYLVTQMGNDKSIKCEQNLGHDTMYWYKQDSKKFLKIMFSYNNKELIINETVPNRFSPKSPDKAHLNLHINSLELGDSAVYFCASSQTADGYTFGSGTRLTVV.

This clonotype was seen many times. This chain uses TRBV7-2 with TRBJ2-4; 9 bases agree with TRBD2. The V and J ends lost 0 bases and 2 bases, in that order; junction bases with no gene match: 8. This CDR3 has 18 residues. The germline gives CDR1 SGHTA, CDR2 FQGNSA. CDR3 sequence (DNA): TGTGCCAGCAGCTTAGCTTTCGGTAGCGGGAGTTCCAAAAACATTCAGTACTTC. It yields the protein CASSLAFGSGSSKNIQYF. The full variable domain, in which reference TRBV7-2 and TRBJ2-4 provide the parts outside the CDR3, is GAGVSQSPSNKVTEKGKDVELRCDPISGHTALYWYRQSLGQGLEFLIYFQGNSAPDKSGLPSDRFSAERTGGSVSTLTIQRTQQEDSAVYLCASSLAFGSGSSKNIQYFGAGTRLSVL.

As DNA, the CDR3 is TGTGCCAGCAGCTCACGGTTAGGAGGCGGACTCACAGATACGCAGTATTTT. Protein sequence: CASSSRLGGGLTDTQYF. The chain links TRBV7-8 to TRBJ2-3, with a weak D call TRBD2 (5 bases). Germline CDR1 SGHVS, CDR2 FQNEAQ. V lost 4 bases to trimming and J lost 2 bases, with 19 bases between them. The CDR3 is 17 residues long. The entire variable domain, with the rest obtained from reference TRBV7-8 and TRBJ2-3, is as follows: GAGVSQSPRYKVAKRGQDVALRCDPISGHVSLFWYQQALGQGPEFLTYFQNEAQLDKSGLPSDRFFAERPEGSVSTLKIQRTQQEDSAVYLCASSSRLGGGLTDTQYFGPGTRLTVL.

This clonotype was counted many times. The CDR3 is CASSLGDSRNEQYF. The CDR3 DNA is TGTGCCAGCAGCTTAGGGGACAGCAGGAACGAGCAGTACTTC. This rearrangement joins TRBV7-9 to TRBJ2-7; 7 bases align to TRBD1. Per germline, CDR1 SEHNR and CDR2 FQNEAQ (reference sequence). The CDR3 spans 14 residues. V was pared by 1 base and J by 5 bases, with 5 bases of the junction left unmatched.

In this sample, this clonotype turned up many times. The chain joins TRBV18 to TRBJ2-7; D unresolved. V shed 3 bases and J shed 3 bases, with 12 bases lying between them. From germline, CDR1 is KGHSH and CDR2 LQKENI. This CDR3 spans 14 amino acids. CDR3 DNA sequence: TGTGCCAGCTCACCCTCCCAAGGCAGCTACGAGCAGTACTTC. As protein: CASSPSQGSYEQYF.

This clonotype was recorded at least ten times. The rearrangement uses TRBV20-1 and TRBJ2-5; D unresolved. The CDR3 extends over 11 amino acids. Per the germline V gene, CDR1 is DFQATT and CDR2 is SNEGSKA (reference sequence). The V and J ends lost 6 bases and 5 bases respectively, with 10 bases between them. CDR3 nucleotide sequence: TGCAGTGCCAGACCCACGGAGACCCAGTACTTC. Translated, it gives CSARPTETQYF.

Many counts were recorded for this clonotype. The chain recombines TRBV7-9 with TRBJ1-2; a possible D gene is TRBD1 (5 bases). The V and J ends lost 1 base and 0 bases respectively, with 21 bases between them. Looked up from germline, CDR1 is SEHNR and CDR2 is FQNEAQ (reference sequence). This CDR3 region has 19 residues. Here the CDR3 DNA reads TGTGCCAGCAGCTTAGGGGACGAACGAGTCCTGGAGACTAACTATGGCTACACCTTC. Translating gives CASSLGDERVLETNYGYTF.

At least ten counts were recorded for this clonotype. The chain carries TRBV6-1 and TRBJ2-2, with D tentatively TRBD1 (6 bases). The V gene's germline CDR1 is MNHNS and CDR2 SASEGT. The CDR3 has 13 amino acids. V was trimmed by 6 bases and J by 4 bases, leaving 9 bases between them. The CDR3 protein is CASRFRGTGELFF. For the CDR3, the DNA is TGTGCCAGCAGATTCAGGGGCACCGGGGAGCTGTTTTTT.

This clonotype was picked up many times. The V gene is TRBV27, the J gene TRBJ1-1; D is possibly TRBD1 (5 bases). Germline lookup yields CDR1 MNHEY and CDR2 SMNVEV (reference sequence). The CDR3 is 14 amino acids. With 2 bases removed from V and 1 base from J, the gap between germline ends came to 8 bases. The CDR3 loop reads CASSLRGTNTEAFF. The CDR3 DNA reads TGTGCCAGCAGTTTAAGGGGCACGAACACTGAAGCTTTCTTT.